Following are 3 T cell receptor beta chains from one sample sequenced in a study of blood T cells in healthy people across ages. The second PCR ran roughly 6 to 11 cycles with a sample-barcoded 5' primer and J-beta primers. One entry per CDR3 protein, called by TCRdb with MiXCR from the 5' RACE reads. The repertoire holds 1.5 million to 2 million distinct CDR3 sequences, around 50% seen once, with over 2% in the top ten. The sequenced material came from blood. The origin of the receptors is a woman aged 40 to 50 in good health.

This sequence joins TRBV29-1 and TRBJ1-2; D is perhaps TRBD1 (5 bases). CDR3 length equals 13 residues. Trimming shortened V by 8 bases and J by 4 bases, and 17 bases separated the two germline ends. The V gene's germline CDR1 is SQVTM and CDR2 ANQGSEA. The CDR3 DNA reads TGCAGCTCTGGAACCGGGGGGGGCTATGGCTACACCTTC. Protein product: CSSGTGGGYGYTF. Full variable domain (missing parts from reference TRBV29-1 and TRBJ1-2): SAVISQKPSRDICQRGTSLTIQCQVDSQVTMMFWYRQQPGQSLTLIATANQGSEATYESGFVIDKFPISRPNLTFSTLTVSNMSPEDSSIYLCSSGTGGGYGYTFGSGTRLTVV.

This clonotype came up a few times. This chain links TRBV28 with TRBJ1-2; D is uncertain. The CDR3 runs to 12 residues. Looked up from germline, CDR1 is MDHEN and CDR2 is SYDVKM. V was clipped by 6 bases and J by 8 bases, with 13 bases between them. DNA of the CDR3: TGTGCCAGCAGGGCTGGCGTGAGGGGCTACACCTTC. As protein: CASRAGVRGYTF.

The chain employs TRBV5-8 and TRBJ2-5, with TRBD1 as a possible D gene (5 bases). The CDR3 length is 15 residues. Germline V lookup: CDR1 SGHTS, CDR2 YDEGEE. V was cut by 4 bases and J by 2 bases, with 15 bases left in between. The DNA of the CDR3 is TGTGCCAGCAGCCCAACAGGCAGGGATCAAGAGACCCAGTACTTC. Translation: CASSPTGRDQETQYF.